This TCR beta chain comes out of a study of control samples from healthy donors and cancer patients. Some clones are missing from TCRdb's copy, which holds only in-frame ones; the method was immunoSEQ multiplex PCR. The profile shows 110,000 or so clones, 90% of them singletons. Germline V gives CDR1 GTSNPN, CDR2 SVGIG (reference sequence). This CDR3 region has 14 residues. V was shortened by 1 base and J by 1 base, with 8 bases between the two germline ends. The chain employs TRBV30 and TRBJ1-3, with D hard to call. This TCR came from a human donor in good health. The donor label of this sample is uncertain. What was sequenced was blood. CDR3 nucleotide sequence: TGTGCCTGGAGTGCGGGTAATTCTGGAAACACCATATATTTT. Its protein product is CAWSAGNSGNTIYF. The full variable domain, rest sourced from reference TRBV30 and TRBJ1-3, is SQTIHQWPATLVQPVGSPLSLECTVEGTSNPNLYWYRQAAGRGLQLLFYSVGIGQISSEVPQNLSASRPQDRQFILSSKKLLLSDSGFYLCAWSAGNSGNTIYFGEGSWLTVV.